The 18 T cell receptor beta chains presented below share a single source sample, sequenced in a study of blood T cell repertoires in COVID-19. TCRdb's table, derived via immunoSEQ multiplex PCR, lists solely in-frame clones and lacks some. The repertoire holds 200,000 to 250,000 clones, with about 83% as singletons. The sequencing input was peripheral blood. These receptors came from a woman aged 25 to 45 with COVID-19, enrolled during active disease.

The V gene is TRBV11-3, the J gene TRBJ2-3, with 8 bases identical to TRBD1. After removal of 5 bases from V and 1 base from J, the junction contained 5 bases not matched to a gene. The V gene's germline CDR1 is SGHNT and CDR2 YENEEA. CDR3 length: 15 residues. The CDR3 DNA reads TGTGCCAGCAGCCTCGGGACAGGACGCACAGATACGCAGTATTTT. Translating it yields CASSLGTGRTDTQYF.

This clone was detected once. The chain carries TRBV7-9 and TRBJ1-2, with D tentatively TRBD1 (5 bases). Trimming left V 1 base short and J 1 base short, with 16 bases between. This CDR3 spans 17 amino acids. The germline CDR1 and CDR2 sequences are SEHNR and FQNEAQ (reference sequence). CDR3 sequence reads: CASSLEEWWQGNYGYTF. CDR3 coding DNA: TGTGCCAGCAGCTTAGAGGAGTGGTGGCAGGGTAACTATGGCTACACCTTC.

The J gene is TRBJ1-4, the V gene TRBV30, with 7 positions matching TRBD1. This CDR3 region has 16 residues. CDR1 GTSNPN and CDR2 SVGIG come from the germline V gene (reference sequence). V trimming: 2 bases; J trimming: 7 bases; junction bases outside the gene matches: 13. This CDR3 reads CAWSSGTGAAREKLFF. The CDR3 nucleotides are TGTGCCTGGAGTTCCGGTACAGGGGCCGCTCGTGAAAAACTGTTTTTT.

This sequence joins TRBV20-1 and TRBJ2-3; D gene ambiguous. The V gene lost 3 bases and the J gene lost 6 bases, with 19 bases spanning the gap. This CDR3 region has 15 residues. Germline V gene lookup returns CDR1 DFQATT and CDR2 SNEGSKA (reference sequence). The CDR3 here is CSASPLSWSLDTQYF. Written as DNA, the CDR3 is TGCAGTGCTAGTCCCCTCTCTTGGAGTCTGGATACGCAGTATTTT.

The chain recombines TRBV7-2 with TRBJ2-7; 7 positions agree with TRBD2. V lost 5 bases to trimming and J lost 6 bases; unmatched junction nucleotides: 10. Germline loops: CDR1 SGHTA, CDR2 FQGNSA. The CDR3 loop spans 14 amino acids. This CDR3 is CASSPGLSGSEQYF. In DNA form, the CDR3 reads TGTGCCAGCAGCCCGGGACTATCCGGATCCGAGCAGTACTTC.

This clone was observed many times. The chain recombines TRBV4-3 with TRBJ1-2; tentatively, D is TRBD1 (6 bases). Trimming shortened V by 7 bases and J by 4 bases, and 16 bases separated the two germline ends. The CDR3 is 14 residues long. Germline values: CDR1 LGHNA, CDR2 YSLEER. The CDR3 DNA follows: TGCGCCAGCAAAAGTAGGGGACAAGCCTATGGCTACACCTTC. Its translation is CASKSRGQAYGYTF.

J is TRBJ1-2 and V is TRBV6-1, with D possibly TRBD1 on 5 matching bases. Germline CDR1 and CDR2: MNHNS and SASEGT. Trimming cost V 7 bases and J 3 bases, with 12 bases left between them. The CDR3 runs 13 residues. The CDR3 bases are TGTGCCAGCATCCAGGGTGGGGACTATGGCTACACCTTC. It encodes CASIQGGDYGYTF.

V gene TRBV2 combines with J gene TRBJ2-2; the D gene is possibly TRBD2 (6 bases). The CDR3 extends over 15 amino acids. Germline V lookup: CDR1 SNHLY, CDR2 FYNNEI. Between the trimmed V and J ends, which lost 2 bases and 6 bases, there was a span of 13 bases. This CDR3 is CASSEFGPGAGELFF. CDR3 DNA sequence: TGTGCCAGCAGTGAATTTGGTCCGGGGGCCGGGGAGCTGTTTTTT.

The chain couples TRBV2 to TRBJ2-7; 12 positions match TRBD2. Germline lookup yields CDR1 SNHLY and CDR2 FYNNEI. The J segment lost 4 bases and the V segment lost 4 bases, leaving 5 bases of the junction unmatched. The CDR3 covers 15 residues. The CDR3 is CASSVSTSGSYEQYF. Written as DNA, the CDR3 is TGTGCCAGCAGTGTTTCGACTAGCGGGAGTTACGAGCAGTACTTC.

Points on this clone: Other nucleotide sequences in the sample specify the same CDR3. The rearrangement uses TRBV3-1 (or the pseudogene TRBV3-2) and TRBJ1-2; no definite D call. The germline V gene encodes CDR1 LGHDT and CDR2 YNNKEL (reference sequence). The ends were cut back, 2 bases at V and 8 bases at J, with 6 bases in the middle. This CDR3 is 11 amino acids long. This CDR3 is CASSQYSGYTF. CDR3 nucleotide sequence: TGTGCCAGCAGCCAATACAGCGGCTACACCTTC.

The chain combines TRBV2 with TRBJ2-7; 7 bases agree with TRBD1. Germline trimming cut 6 bases from V and 3 bases from J; bases unmatched to any gene: 2. Germline assignment: CDR1 SNHLY and CDR2 FYNNEI. The CDR3 extends over 12 amino acids. In DNA form, the CDR3 reads TGTGCCAGCAGCCGGGACAGCTACGAGCAGTACTTC. Its protein product is CASSRDSYEQYF.

About this clone itself: This CDR3 is also generated by other DNA sequences in the sample. The chain combines TRBV9 with TRBJ1-6; no firm D call. The germline gives CDR1 SGDLS, CDR2 YYNGEE. With 3 bases removed from V and 7 bases from J, the gap between germline ends came to 14 bases. This CDR3 contains 15 residues. Here the CDR3 reads CASSAAGRGNSPLHF. The CDR3 DNA reads as TGTGCCAGCAGCGCAGCGGGTCGGGGAAATTCACCCCTCCACTTT.

This clone occurred once. The gene calls are TRBV7-2 and TRBJ2-1, with D maybe TRBD1 (6 bases). Germline CDR1 reads SGHTA; CDR2 reads FQGNSA. The CDR3 is made up of 14 amino acids. Trimming pared 4 bases from V and 7 bases from J, leaving 14 bases between. CDR3 loop: CASSYLGGRNEQFF. The CDR3 DNA follows: TGTGCCAGCAGCTACCTTGGGGGCAGGAATGAGCAGTTCTTC. Variable domain in full (rest from reference TRBV7-2 and TRBJ2-1): GAGVSQSPSNKVTEKGKDVELRCDPISGHTALYWYRQSLGQGLEFLIYFQGNSAPDKSGLPSDRFSAERTGGSVSTLTIQRTQQEDSAVYLCASSYLGGRNEQFFGPGTRLTVL.

CDR3 sequence reads: CASRRDRPSTDTQYF. CDR3 bases: TGTGCAAGTCGCCGGGACAGGCCAAGCACAGATACGCAGTATTTT. The chain employs TRBV12-2 and TRBJ2-3; the DNA was not compared with TRBD1, the D call given in the table. TRBV12-2 is assigned pseudogene status. The CDR3 is made up of 15 amino acids.

This clone was seen only a few times. This chain links TRBV5-1 with TRBJ2-1, with 13 nucleotides matching TRBD2. The CDR3 runs to 16 residues. V lost 5 bases to trimming and J lost 6 bases; unmatched junction nucleotides: 8. The germline V gene encodes CDR1 SGHRS and CDR2 YFSETQ. The CDR3 nucleotides are TGCGCCAGCAGACGGGCCGGGACTAGCGGGATCAATGAGCAGTTCTTC. It codes for CASRRAGTSGINEQFF.

V is TRBV6-1 and J is TRBJ2-1; D may be TRBD2 (6 bases). Trimming took off 4 bases at V and 1 base at J, with 11 bases between the two ends. Germline V gene sequence: CDR1 MNHNS, CDR2 SASEGT. The CDR3 has 15 amino acids. The CDR3 DNA is TGTGCCAGCAGTGGAGCTAGCGCTTCCTACAATGAGCAGTTCTTC. This codes for CASSGASASYNEQFF.

The chain recombines TRBV2 with TRBJ2-1, with 10 positions matching TRBD2. CDR3 length: 19 residues. The junction had 16 bases not matched to a gene; V was cut back by 2 bases and J by 6 bases. Germline assignment: CDR1 SNHLY and CDR2 FYNNEI. The CDR3, as DNA: TGTGCCAGCAGTGAACTGGGCCCCCAAGCGGGAGGGCCTCTCAATGAGCAGTTCTTC. Protein product: CASSELGPQAGGPLNEQFF.

The V call is TRBV12-3 or TRBV12-4, the J call TRBJ1-5, with unresolved D. The ends were cut back, 8 bases at V and 6 bases at J, with 14 bases in the middle. The CDR3 contains 13 residues. CDR3 nucleotide sequence: TGTGCCAGCTCCTATGTGAGCGGTCAGCCCCAGCATTTT. This translates into CASSYVSGQPQHF.